The clone carrying this T cell receptor beta chain showed up just once. This CDR3 has 13 residues. V lost 5 bases and J lost 3; bases outside the gene matches: 2. Germline V gene data show CDR1 as KGHSH and CDR2 as LQKENI. The sample comes from a study of blood T cell repertoires in COVID-19. Study information: Researchers got acute and convalescent COVID-19 samples from the United States, Italy and Spain. PBMCs, B-cell-depleted T cells, or T cells were the source of the cDNA or gDNA that made up the material.

Patients in Seattle were enrolled during active infection, then followed longitudinally. Under the authors' procedure: Amplifying reference gene primers gave estimates of nucleated cell counts. The data were produced by immunoSEQ multiplex PCR, yet TCRdb's version contains in-frame clones alone and is incomplete. V and J calls and clone size come straight from that table; D and trimming were deduced from the DNA. The sample carries 89,000 or so clones, roughly 90% recorded once. Sequences were obtained from peripheral blood. The TCR comes from a man aged 50 to 60 with COVID-19, enrolled during active disease. J is TRBJ2-7 and V is TRBV18; 9 bases agree with TRBD1. The CDR3 bases are TGTGCCAGCTCAAGGACAGGGGACTACGAGCAGTACTTC. It encodes CASSRTGDYEQYF.